The table lists the clone carrying this T cell receptor beta chain with many counts. The second PCR ran about 6 to 12 cycles with a sample-barcoded 5' primer and J-beta primers. Every cDNA molecule bore a tag from a template-switch adaptor containing 12 random nucleotides. TCRdb reprocessed the 5' RACE reads via MiXCR and lists one record per CDR3 protein. The sample has over 600,000 distinct CDR3 sequences; 35% to 50% are singletons. J gave up 5 bases and V 5 bases, and 10 bases lay outside the gene matches. The CDR3 loop spans 14 amino acids. Germline CDR1 DFQATT, CDR2 SNEGSKA (reference sequence). The donors, healthy Caucasians from Russia, were aged roughly 6 to 100. Total RNA, at least 6 micrograms per sample, was extracted from PBMCs. The source of the sample is a study of blood T cells in healthy people across ages.

The rearrangement uses TRBV20-1 and TRBJ2-3; TRBD1 aligns across 7 bases. This TCR was sampled from an elderly man in good health. Material: blood. The CDR3 coding sequence is TGCAGTGCTTTTCATACAGGGGTCGGAGATACGCAGTATTTT. Translating gives CSAFHTGVGDTQYF.